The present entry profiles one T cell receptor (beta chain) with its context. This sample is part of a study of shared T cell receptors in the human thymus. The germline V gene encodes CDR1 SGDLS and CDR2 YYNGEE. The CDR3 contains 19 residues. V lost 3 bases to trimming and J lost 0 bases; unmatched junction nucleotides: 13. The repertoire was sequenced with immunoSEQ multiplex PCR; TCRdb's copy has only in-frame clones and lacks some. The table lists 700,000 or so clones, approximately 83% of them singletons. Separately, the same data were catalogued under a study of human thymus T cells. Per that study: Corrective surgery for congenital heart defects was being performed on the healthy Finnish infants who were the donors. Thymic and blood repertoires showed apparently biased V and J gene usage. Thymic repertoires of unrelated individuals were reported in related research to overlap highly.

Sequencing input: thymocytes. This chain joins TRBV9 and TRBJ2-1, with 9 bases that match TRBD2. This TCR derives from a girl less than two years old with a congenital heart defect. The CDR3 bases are TGTGCCAGCAGCGGACAGGCGGGGGGGAAGGGTAGCTCCTACAATGAGCAGTTCTTC. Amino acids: CASSGQAGGKGSSYNEQFF.